The T cell receptor beta chain under discussion was sequenced for a study of T cells expressing NK-cell markers. The overall study: Most of the eight sequenced donors tested HCMV-seropositive; one tested seronegative.

TCRdb re-called the 5' RACE reads and catalogs CDR3 proteins one per entry, DNA excluded. The clone table shows some 460,000 distinct CDR3 sequences, with the ten largest holding over 1.1%. This CDR3 is built from 11 residues. Germline-derived CDR1 and CDR2 are MNHEY and SMNVEV (reference sequence). The TCR originated in a woman aged 45-60 years in good health. The V gene is TRBV27, the J gene TRBJ1-1; without DNA, the TCRdb call of TRBD1 cannot be checked. The sequenced sample was blood T cells: a sorted CD56 or NKG2C T cell subset, CD4+ or CD8+ T cells, or bulk PBMC T cells (not recorded which). This CDR3 is CASSHRTEAFF.